This T cell receptor (beta chain) was documented in a study of OX40 agonist ivuxolimab in advanced cancers. Blood sampling took place at baseline, cycle 4 day 1, and cycle 7 day 1. The germline gives CDR1 MDHEN, CDR2 SYDVKM. The CDR3 has 15 residues. Deletions cut 2 bases from V and 2 bases from J, with 12 bases between. Sequencing was performed with immunoSEQ multiplex PCR; in TCRdb, only in-frame clones are kept and a portion is missing. The table shows around 62,000 clones, with more than 70% occurring only once. The sequencing used CD4+ or CD8+ T cells sorted from blood, collected in a trial of the OX40 agonist ivuxolimab. The genes are TRBV28 and TRBJ1-1; D is unresolved. This TCR came from an adult with an advanced solid tumor such as melanoma, head and neck, liver or kidney cancer. The CDR3 reads CASSLVRSRNTEAFF. CDR3 coding DNA: TGTGCCAGCAGTTTAGTCCGCTCGCGAAACACTGAAGCTTTCTTT.